This T cell receptor beta chain is drawn from a study of blood T cell repertoires in COVID-19. The V gene lost 0 bases and the J gene lost 6 bases, with 10 bases spanning the gap. Germline V lookup: CDR1 SGHRS, CDR2 YFSETQ. The CDR3 covers 15 residues. Using immunoSEQ multiplex PCR, the repertoire was profiled, and TCRdb retains in-frame clones only, with some absent. In the table there are around 300,000 clones, 83% of which are singletons. The specimen was peripheral blood. This TCR derives from a man aged 30-40 years with active or convalescent COVID-19. V gene TRBV5-1 combines with J gene TRBJ1-6; D is perhaps TRBD1 (5 bases). The CDR3 region is CASSLEQDANSPLHF. CDR3 bases: TGCGCCAGCAGCTTGGAACAGGACGCTAATTCACCCCTCCACTTT. The variable domain in full, completed from reference TRBV5-1 and TRBJ1-6, reads KAGVTQTPRYLIKTRGQQVTLSCSPISGHRSVSWYQQTPGQGLQFLFEYFSETQRNKGNFPGRFSGRQFSNSRSEMNVSTLELGDSALYLCASSLEQDANSPLHFGNGTRLTVT.